This TCR beta chain was sequenced during a study of blood T cell repertoires in COVID-19 (dated by TCRdb to the early 2020s). For context, the study as a whole: The collaborator samples originated in the United States, Italy and Spain and spanned the acute and convalescent phases of COVID-19. Where available, HLA class I and class II types were taken from metadata supplied by the sample provider and were not determined by assay-based typing. The repertoires were made available in a free public database intended to serve as a resource for research on the immune response to SARS-CoV-2. The samples were drawn from the first 160 participants of the ongoing ImmuneRACE study and from some 1,300 subjects provided by 6 global collaborators. The sample metadata nearly always contained a de-identified subject ID, COVID-19 status, age in years and sex. The prospective study material was composed of cDNA or gDNA derived from T cells, B-cell-depleted T cells, or PBMCs. Subjects who had been exposed to COVID-19, were actively infected with it, or had recovered from it provided the deeply sampled blood TCRbeta repertoires that made up the dataset.

Concerning this clone itself: What this receptor recognizes is not known. Within one base of it there is no much larger clone, and no base qualities were kept.

The CDR3 holds 15 amino acids from the cysteine to the phenylalanine. The retained sequence is limited to the CDR3, 45 bases, with the frame set at the first base. V is pruned by 0 bases and J by 6 bases, leaving 6 bases of the junction without a gene match. The germline V gene (reference sequence) yields SGHNT for CDR1 and YYREEE for CDR2. Collaborating institutions collected whole blood in K2EDTA tubes following their own protocols. For TCRbeta analysis, collaborators shipped samples as frozen whole blood, isolated PBMCs, or DNA extracted from either of those sample types. TCRbeta CDR3 regions were amplified from genomic DNA using the immunoSEQ Assay, a bias-controlled multiplex PCR. The original pipeline was this. The number of nucleated cells in each sample was estimated from the amplification of reference gene primers within the assay. Sequence reads were collapsed and filtered to measure the absolute abundance of every unique TCRbeta CDR3 rearrangement. For each sample, productive Simpson clonality was calculated by taking the square root of Simpson's diversity index across productive rearrangements. The clones in this table, taken by TCRdb from immuneACCESS, are in-frame only. Not every clone is retained; where verified, under half of the shortfall comes from an unresolved V gene, and the cause of the rest is unknown. Clone size and the V and J calls come from that table; the DNA yielded D and trimming. The sample contains around 350,000 clones, around nine tenths of them found a single time. Around 3% of the sample rests with the top ten.

What the research found in general, with its limitations: The amount of clinical and demographic metadata varied by source and participant and was provided uncurated.

The V gene is TRBV5-4 and the J gene is TRBJ2-7, with TRBD1 identical over 10 junction bases. This receptor was obtained from a human donor in a cohort sampled during active COVID-19. The sequencing sample was made of peripheral blood. Read as DNA, the sequence is TGTGCCAGCAGCTTGGGGACAGGGGGTTTGGGCGAGCAGTACTTC. This sequence encodes CASSLGTGGLGEQYF.